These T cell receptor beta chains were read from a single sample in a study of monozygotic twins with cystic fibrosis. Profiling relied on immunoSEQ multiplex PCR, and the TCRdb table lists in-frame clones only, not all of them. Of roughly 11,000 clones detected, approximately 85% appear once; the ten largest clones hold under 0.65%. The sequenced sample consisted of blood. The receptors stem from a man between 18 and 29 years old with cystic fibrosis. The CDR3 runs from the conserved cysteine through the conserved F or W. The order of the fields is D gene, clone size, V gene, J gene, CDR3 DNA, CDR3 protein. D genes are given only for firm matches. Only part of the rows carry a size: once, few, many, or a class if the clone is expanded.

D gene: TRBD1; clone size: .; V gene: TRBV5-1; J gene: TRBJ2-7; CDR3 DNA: TGCGCCAGCAGCTTAGGGGACAGCCCGTACTACGAGCAGTACTTC; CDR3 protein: CASSLGDSPYYEQYF
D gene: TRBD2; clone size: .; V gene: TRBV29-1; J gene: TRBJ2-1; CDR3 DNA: TGCAGCGTTGGGGTGGCTAGCGGGACCAATGAGCAGTTCTTC; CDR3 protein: CSVGVASGTNEQFF
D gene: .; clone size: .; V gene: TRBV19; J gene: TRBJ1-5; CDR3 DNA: TGTGCCAGTAGTATTTCGGCGGACAATCAGCCCCAGCATTTT; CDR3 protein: CASSISADNQPQHF
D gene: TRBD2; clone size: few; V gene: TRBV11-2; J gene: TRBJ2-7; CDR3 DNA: TGTGCCAGCAGCCCTACCCCTAGCGGGGGACCCTACGAGCAGTACTTC; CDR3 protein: CASSPTPSGGPYEQYF
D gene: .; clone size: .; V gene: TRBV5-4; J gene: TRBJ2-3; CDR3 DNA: TGTGCCAGCAGTCCCGGACTACAGGGAAGCACAGATACGCAGTATTTT; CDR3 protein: CASSPGLQGSTDTQYF
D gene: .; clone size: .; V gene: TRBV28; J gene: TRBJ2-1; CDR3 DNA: TGTGCCAGCAGTTTGAGAAGATACAATGAGCAGTTCTTC; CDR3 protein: CASSLRRYNEQFF
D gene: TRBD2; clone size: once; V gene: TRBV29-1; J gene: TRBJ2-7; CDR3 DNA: TGCAGCGTGCGACAGGGTGGGCTAGCGGGGGGGCTTTGGGCCTCCTACGAGCAGTACTTC; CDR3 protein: CSVRQGGLAGGLWASYEQYF
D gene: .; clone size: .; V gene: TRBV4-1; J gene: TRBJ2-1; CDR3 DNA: TGCGCCAGCAGCCACTCTAGCGTCAATGAGCAGTTCTTC; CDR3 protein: CASSHSSVNEQFF
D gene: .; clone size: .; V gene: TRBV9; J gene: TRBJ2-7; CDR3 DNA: TGTGCCAGCTCCCTCGGGACGGAATCCTACGAGCAGTACTTC; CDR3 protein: CASSLGTESYEQYF
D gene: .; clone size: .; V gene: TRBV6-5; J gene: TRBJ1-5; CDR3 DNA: TGTGCCAGCAGTTACGACAGCTACAATCAGCCCCAGCATTTT; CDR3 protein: CASSYDSYNQPQHF
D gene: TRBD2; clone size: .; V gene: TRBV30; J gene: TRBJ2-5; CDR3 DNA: TGTGCCTGGACGCGAGACAGCGGGAGGGCTCTAAAGGGGGAGACCCAGTACTTC; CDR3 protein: CAWTRDSGRALKGETQYF
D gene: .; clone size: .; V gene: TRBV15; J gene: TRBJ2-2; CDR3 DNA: TGTGCCACCAGCCGGGCAGGGGGACTGAACACCGGGGAGCTGTTTTTT; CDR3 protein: CATSRAGGLNTGELFF
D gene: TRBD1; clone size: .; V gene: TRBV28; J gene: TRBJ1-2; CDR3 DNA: TGTGCCAGCCAAGACAGGGACTATGGCTACACCTTC; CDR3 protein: CASQDRDYGYTF
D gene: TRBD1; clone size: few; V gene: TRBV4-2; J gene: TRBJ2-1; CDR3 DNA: TGTGCCAGCAGCCGCATTCGGCCGGACAGGGGCAATGAGCAGTTCTTC; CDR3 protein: CASSRIRPDRGNEQFF
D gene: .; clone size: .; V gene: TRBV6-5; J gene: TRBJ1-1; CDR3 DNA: TGTGCCAGCAACTACTTCAGGGGTGCTGAAGCTTTCTTT; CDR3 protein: CASNYFRGAEAFF
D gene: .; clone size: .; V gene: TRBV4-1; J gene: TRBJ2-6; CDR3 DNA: TGCGCCAGCAGCCATCTAGGGGGTAGCGGCTTCTCTGGGGCCAACGTCCTGACTTTC; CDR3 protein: CASSHLGGSGFSGANVLTF
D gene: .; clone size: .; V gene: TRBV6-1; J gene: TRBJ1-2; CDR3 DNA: TGTGCCAGCAGTGAACGGAGGGGGGTTCCTGGCTACACCTTC; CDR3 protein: CASSERRGVPGYTF
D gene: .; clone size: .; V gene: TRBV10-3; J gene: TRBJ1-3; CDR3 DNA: TGTGCCATCAGCCAGGGGACGGTCTCTGGAAACACCATATATTTT; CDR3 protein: CAISQGTVSGNTIYF
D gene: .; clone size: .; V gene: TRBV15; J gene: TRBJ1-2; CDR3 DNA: TGTGCCACCAGCAGTGGTGGCTATGGCTACACCTTC; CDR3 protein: CATSSGGYGYTF
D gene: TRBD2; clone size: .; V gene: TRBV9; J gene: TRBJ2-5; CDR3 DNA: TGTGCCAGCAATCCGGGACTAGCGGGAGTATGGGGAGAGACCCAGTACTTC; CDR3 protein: CASNPGLAGVWGETQYF
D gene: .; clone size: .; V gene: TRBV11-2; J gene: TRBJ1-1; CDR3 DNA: TGTGCCAGCAGCTTAGATTCGGTAACAGGACGGCTTGGAGCTTTCTTT; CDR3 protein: CASSLDSVTGRLGAFF
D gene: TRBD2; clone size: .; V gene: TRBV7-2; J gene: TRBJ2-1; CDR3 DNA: TGTGCCAGCAGCACCTCTAGCGGGAAGCAGTTCTTC; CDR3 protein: CASSTSSGKQFF
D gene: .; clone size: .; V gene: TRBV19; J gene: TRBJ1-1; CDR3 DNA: TGTGCCAGTAGTATAGACAGGTCCCACACTGAAGCTTTCTTT; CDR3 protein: CASSIDRSHTEAFF
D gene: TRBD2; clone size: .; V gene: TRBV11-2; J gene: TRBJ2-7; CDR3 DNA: TGTGCCAGCAGCTTAGCGGGGGGATCCTACGAGCAGTACTTC; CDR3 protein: CASSLAGGSYEQYF
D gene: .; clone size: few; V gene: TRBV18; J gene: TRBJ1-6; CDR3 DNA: TGTGCCAGCTCACCGAACCCTAGGGAGTCACCCCTCCACTTT; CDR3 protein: CASSPNPRESPLHF
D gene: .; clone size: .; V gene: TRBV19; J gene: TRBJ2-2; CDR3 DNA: TGTGCCAGTAGTCTGACCGGGGAGCTGTTTTTT; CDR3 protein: CASSLTGELFF
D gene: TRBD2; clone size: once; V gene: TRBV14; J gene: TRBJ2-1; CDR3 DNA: TGTGCCAGCAGCCTTAGCGGGAGATACAATGAGCAGTTCTTC; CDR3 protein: CASSLSGRYNEQFF
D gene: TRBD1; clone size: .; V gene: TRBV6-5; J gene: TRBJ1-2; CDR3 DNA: TGTGCCAGCAGTTACTCGGGTCAAGGGGGCGATGGCTACACCTTC; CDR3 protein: CASSYSGQGGDGYTF
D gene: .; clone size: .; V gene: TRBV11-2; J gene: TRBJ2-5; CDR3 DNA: TGTGCCAGCAGCTCAGGGATCTTCCGGCGCGAGACCCAGTACTTC; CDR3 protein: CASSSGIFRRETQYF
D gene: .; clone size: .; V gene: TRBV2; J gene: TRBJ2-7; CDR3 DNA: TGTGCCAGCAAGACAGCGCTCCTCACCTACGAGCAGTACTTC; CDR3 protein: CASKTALLTYEQYF
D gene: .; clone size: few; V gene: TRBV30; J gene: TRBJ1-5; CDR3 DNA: TGTGCCTGGAGTGTACCGGGTCATAGCAATCAGCCCCAGCATTTT; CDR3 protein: CAWSVPGHSNQPQHF
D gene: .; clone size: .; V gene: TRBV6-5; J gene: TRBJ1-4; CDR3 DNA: TGTGCCAGCAGTCATTACAGGGTTTCTAATGAAAAACTGTTTTTT; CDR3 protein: CASSHYRVSNEKLFF
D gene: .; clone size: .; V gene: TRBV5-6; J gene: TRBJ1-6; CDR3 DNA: TGTGCCAGCAGCTGGGGGGCAAATAATTCACCCCTCCACTTT; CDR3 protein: CASSWGANNSPLHF
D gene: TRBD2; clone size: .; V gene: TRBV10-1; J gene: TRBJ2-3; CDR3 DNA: TGCGCCAGCAGTGGTAAGCGGGAGGGCCTCAGCACAGATACGCAGTATTTT; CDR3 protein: CASSGKREGLSTDTQYF
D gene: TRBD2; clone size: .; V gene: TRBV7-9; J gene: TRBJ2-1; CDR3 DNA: TGTGCCAGCAGCTTTTTACGTAGGGGCGGGAGGGCCCTCAATGAGCAGTTCTTC; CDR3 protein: CASSFLRRGGRALNEQFF
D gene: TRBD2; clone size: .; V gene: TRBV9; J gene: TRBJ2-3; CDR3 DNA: TGTGCCAGCAGTGGACTGGCCGGCGGGAGCGCAAGCACAGATACGCAGTATTTT; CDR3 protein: CASSGLAGGSASTDTQYF
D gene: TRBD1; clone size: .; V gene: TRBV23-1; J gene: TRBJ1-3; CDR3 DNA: TGCGCCAGCAGTCGGGGGACAGGGTGCTCTGGAAACACCATATATTTT; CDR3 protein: CASSRGTGCSGNTIYF
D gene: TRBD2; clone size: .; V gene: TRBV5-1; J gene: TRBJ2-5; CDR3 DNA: TGCGCCAGCAGCTTGGTAGCGGGGGGCGGGAGAGAGACCCAGTACTTC; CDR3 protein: CASSLVAGGGRETQYF
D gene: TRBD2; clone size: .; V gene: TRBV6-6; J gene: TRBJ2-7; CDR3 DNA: TGTGCCAGCAGTTTGTCAGCGGGGGCTAGGCCCTACGAGCAGTACTTC; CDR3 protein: CASSLSAGARPYEQYF
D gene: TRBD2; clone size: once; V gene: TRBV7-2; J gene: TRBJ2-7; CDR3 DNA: TGTGCCAGCAGCCCATACGGGGGGACCCTAATCGAGCAGTACTTC; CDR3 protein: CASSPYGGTLIEQYF
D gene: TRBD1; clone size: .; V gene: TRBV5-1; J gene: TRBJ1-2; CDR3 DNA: TGCGCCAGCAGCTGGGGGGACAGGGAGGTCAACTATGGCTACACCTTC; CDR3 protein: CASSWGDREVNYGYTF
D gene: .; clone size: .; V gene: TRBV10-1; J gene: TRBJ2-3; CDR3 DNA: TGCGCCAGCAGTGAGCGGGGGACCCGGGATACGCAGTATTTT; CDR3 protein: CASSERGTRDTQYF
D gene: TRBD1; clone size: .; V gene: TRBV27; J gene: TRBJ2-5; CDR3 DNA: TGTGCCAGCAGTTTTGTGGGGACAGGGGCGCAAGAGACCCAGTACTTC; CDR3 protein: CASSFVGTGAQETQYF
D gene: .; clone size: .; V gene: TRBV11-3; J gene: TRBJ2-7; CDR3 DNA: TGTGCCAGCAGCCTGTCATTTGGACGGCAGTACTTC; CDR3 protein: CASSLSFGRQYF
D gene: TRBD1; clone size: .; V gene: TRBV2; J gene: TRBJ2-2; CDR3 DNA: TGTGCCAGCAGGGGTCCCGGGACAGGGATGAACACCGGGGAGCTGTTTTTT; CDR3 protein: CASRGPGTGMNTGELFF
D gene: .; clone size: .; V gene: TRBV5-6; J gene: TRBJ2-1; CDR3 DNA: TGTGCCAGCAGCTCCTCTACTAGTTCCAGCGAGCAGTTCTTC; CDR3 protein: CASSSSTSSSEQFF
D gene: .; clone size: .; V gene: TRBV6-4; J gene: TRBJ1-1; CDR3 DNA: TGTGCCACCTCGGGGCCAACCCACACTGAAGCTTTCTTT; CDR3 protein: CATSGPTHTEAFF
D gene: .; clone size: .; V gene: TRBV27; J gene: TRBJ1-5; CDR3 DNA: TGTGCCAGCAAGGCAGCTACCACATTTCAGCCCCAGCATTTT; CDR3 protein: CASKAATTFQPQHF
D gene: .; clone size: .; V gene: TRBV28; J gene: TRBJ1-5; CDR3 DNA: TGTGCCAGCAGTTCCCCTAAGCTGCAAAATAGCAATCAGCCCCAGCATTTT; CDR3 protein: CASSSPKLQNSNQPQHF
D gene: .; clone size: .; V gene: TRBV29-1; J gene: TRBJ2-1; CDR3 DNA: TGCAGCGTTGCGTCAGGAATCGCCTACAATGAGCAGTTCTTC; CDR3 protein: CSVASGIAYNEQFF
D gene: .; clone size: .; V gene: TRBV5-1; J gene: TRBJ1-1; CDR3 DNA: TGCGCCAGCAGCTTGGATTTTGGACAGACTGAAGCTTTCTTT; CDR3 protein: CASSLDFGQTEAFF
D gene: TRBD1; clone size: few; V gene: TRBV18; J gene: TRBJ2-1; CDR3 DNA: TGTGCCAGCTCCCCGACAGGGGATTCTAACAATGAGCAGTTCTTC; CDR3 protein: CASSPTGDSNNEQFF
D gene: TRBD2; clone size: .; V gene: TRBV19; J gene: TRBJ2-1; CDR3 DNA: TGTGCCAGTAGTGCAAGACTAGCGACCTACAATGAGCAGTTCTTC; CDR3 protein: CASSARLATYNEQFF
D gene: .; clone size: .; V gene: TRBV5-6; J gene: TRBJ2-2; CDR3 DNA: TGTGCCAGCAGCTTGGCGGGCCCCGGGGAGCTGTTTTTT; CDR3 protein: CASSLAGPGELFF
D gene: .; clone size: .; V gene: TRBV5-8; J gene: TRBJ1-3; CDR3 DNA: TGTGCCAGCAGATCGAGGGACCTCTCTGGAAACACCATATATTTT; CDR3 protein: CASRSRDLSGNTIYF
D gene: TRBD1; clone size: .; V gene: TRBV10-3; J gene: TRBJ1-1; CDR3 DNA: TGTGCCATCACCCAGGGGGCGGACACTGAAGCTTTCTTT; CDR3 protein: CAITQGADTEAFF
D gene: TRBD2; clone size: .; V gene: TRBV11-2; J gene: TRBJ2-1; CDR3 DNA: TGTGCCAGCAGCAGGGGCATAGCGGGAGGCGACAATGAGCAGTTCTTC; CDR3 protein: CASSRGIAGGDNEQFF
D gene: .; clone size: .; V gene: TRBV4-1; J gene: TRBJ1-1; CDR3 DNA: TGCGCCAGCAGCCAACCCACAGGGCCGTTGAACACTGAAGCTTTCTTT; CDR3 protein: CASSQPTGPLNTEAFF
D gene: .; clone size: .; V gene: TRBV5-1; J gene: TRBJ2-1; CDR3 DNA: TGCGCCAGCAGCTACCAGACACTTTCTAGCTCCTACAATGAGCAGTTCTTC; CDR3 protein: CASSYQTLSSSYNEQFF